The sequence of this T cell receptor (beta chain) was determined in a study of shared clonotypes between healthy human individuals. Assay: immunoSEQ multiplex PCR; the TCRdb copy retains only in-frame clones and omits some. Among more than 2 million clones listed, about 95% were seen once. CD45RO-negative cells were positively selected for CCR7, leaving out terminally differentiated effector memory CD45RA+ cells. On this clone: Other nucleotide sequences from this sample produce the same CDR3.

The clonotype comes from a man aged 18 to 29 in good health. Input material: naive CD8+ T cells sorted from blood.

CDR3 region: CASSQEWDSSYEQYF. The CDR3 bases are TGCGCCAGCAGCCAAGAGTGGGACAGCTCCTACGAGCAGTACTTC. V gene TRBV4-1 combines with J gene TRBJ2-7, with TRBD1 matching over 7 bases. In germline, CDR1 is MGHRA, CDR2 YSYEKL. CDR3 length: 15 amino acids. The V segment lost 0 bases and the J segment 0 bases; nucleotides outside the gene matches: 2.